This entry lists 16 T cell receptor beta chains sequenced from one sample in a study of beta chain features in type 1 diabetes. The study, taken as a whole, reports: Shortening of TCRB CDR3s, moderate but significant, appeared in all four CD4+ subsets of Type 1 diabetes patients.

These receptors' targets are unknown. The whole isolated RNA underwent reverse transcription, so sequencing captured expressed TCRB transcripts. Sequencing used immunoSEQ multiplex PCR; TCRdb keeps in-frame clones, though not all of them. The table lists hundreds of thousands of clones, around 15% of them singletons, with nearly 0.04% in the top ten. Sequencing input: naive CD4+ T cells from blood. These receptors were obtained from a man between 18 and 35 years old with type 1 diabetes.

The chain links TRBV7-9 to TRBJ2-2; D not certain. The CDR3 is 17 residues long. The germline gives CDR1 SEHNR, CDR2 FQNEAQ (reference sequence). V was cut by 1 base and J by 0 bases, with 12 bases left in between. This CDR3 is CASSLVRAEPNTGELFF. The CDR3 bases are TGTGCCAGCAGCTTAGTACGGGCAGAGCCGAACACCGGGGAGCTGTTTTTT.

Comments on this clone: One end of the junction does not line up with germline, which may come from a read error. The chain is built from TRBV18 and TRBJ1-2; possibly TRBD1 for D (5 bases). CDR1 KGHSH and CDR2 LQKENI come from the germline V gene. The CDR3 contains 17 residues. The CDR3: CASSPPIRVGRLHLEAF. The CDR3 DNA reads TGTGCCAGCTCACCACCGATCCGAGTGGGACGGCTCCACCTGGAGGCCTTC.

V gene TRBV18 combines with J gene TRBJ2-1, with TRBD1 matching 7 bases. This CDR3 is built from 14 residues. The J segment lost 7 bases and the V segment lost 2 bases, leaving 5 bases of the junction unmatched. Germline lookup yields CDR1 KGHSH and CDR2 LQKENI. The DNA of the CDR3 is TGTGCCAGCTCACCATCGACAGGGTCGAATGAGCAGTTCTTC. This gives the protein CASSPSTGSNEQFF.

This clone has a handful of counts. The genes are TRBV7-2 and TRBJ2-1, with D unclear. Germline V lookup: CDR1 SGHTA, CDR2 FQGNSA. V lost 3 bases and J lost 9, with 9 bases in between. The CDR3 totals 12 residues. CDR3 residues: CASSFQLTEQFF. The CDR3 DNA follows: TGTGCCAGCAGCTTCCAGTTAACTGAGCAGTTCTTC.

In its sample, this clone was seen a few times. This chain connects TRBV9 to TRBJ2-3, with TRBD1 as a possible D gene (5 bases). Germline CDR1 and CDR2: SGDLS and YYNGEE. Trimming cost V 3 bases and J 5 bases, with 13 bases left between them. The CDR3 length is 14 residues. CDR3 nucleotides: TGTGCCAGCAGCGAGACGGCTACAGGAGATACGCAGTATTTT. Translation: CASSETATGDTQYF. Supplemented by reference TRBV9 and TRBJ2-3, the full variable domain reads DSGVTQTPKHLITATGQRVTLRCSPRSGDLSVYWYQQSLDQGLQFLIQYYNGEERAKGNILERFSAQQFPDLHSELNLSSLELGDSALYFCASSETATGDTQYFGPGTRLTVL.

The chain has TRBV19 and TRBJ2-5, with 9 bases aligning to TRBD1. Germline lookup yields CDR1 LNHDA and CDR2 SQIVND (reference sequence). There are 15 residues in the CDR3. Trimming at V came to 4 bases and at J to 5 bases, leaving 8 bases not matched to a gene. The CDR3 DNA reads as TGTGCCAGTAGTAGCAGACAGGGGGTGAGGGAGACCCAGTACTTC. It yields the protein CASSSRQGVRETQYF. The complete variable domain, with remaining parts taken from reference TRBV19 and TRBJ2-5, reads DGGITQSPKYLFRKEGQNVTLSCEQNLNHDAMYWYRQDPGQGLRLIYYSQIVNDFQKGDIAEGYSVSREKKESFPLTVTSAQKNPTAFYLCASSSRQGVRETQYFGPGTRLLVL.

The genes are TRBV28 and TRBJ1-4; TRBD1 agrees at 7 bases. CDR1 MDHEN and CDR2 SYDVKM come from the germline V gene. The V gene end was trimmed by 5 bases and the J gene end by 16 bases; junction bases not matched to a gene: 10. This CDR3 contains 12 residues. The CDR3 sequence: CASSPTGQLGFF. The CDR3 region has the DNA TGTGCCAGCAGTCCAACGGGACAGCTGGGGTTTTTT.

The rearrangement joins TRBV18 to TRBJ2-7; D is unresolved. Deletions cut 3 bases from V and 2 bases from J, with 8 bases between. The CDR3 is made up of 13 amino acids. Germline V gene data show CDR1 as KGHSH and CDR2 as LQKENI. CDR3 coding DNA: TGTGCCAGCTCACCCTCGGTGGCCTACGAGCAGTACTTC. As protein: CASSPSVAYEQYF.

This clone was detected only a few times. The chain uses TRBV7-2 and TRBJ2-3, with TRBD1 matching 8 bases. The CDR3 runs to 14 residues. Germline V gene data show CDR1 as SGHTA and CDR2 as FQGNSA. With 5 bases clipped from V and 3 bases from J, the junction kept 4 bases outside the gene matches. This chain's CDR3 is CASSPQGATDTQYF. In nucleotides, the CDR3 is TGTGCCAGCAGCCCGCAGGGGGCAACAGATACGCAGTATTTT. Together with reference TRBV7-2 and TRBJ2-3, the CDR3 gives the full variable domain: GAGVSQSPSNKVTEKGKDVELRCDPISGHTALYWYRQSLGQGLEFLIYFQGNSAPDKSGLPSDRFSAERTGGSVSTLTIQRTQQEDSAVYLCASSPQGATDTQYFGPGTRLTVL.

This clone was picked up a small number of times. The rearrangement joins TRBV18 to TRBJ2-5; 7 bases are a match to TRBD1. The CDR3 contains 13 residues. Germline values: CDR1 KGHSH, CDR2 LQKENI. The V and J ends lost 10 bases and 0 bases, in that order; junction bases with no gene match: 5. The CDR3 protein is CATQQGYQETQYF. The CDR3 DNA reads TGTGCCACCCAACAGGGGTACCAAGAGACCCAGTACTTC.

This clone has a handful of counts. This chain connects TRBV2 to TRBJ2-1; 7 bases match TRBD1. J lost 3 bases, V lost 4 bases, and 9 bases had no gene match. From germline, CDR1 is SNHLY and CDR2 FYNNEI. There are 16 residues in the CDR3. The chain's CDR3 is CASSGDRAKGYNEQFF. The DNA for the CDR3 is TGTGCCAGCAGTGGGGACAGAGCAAAAGGCTACAATGAGCAGTTCTTC.

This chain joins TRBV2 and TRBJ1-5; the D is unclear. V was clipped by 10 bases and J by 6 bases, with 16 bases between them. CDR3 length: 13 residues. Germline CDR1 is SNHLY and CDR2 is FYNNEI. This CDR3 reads CATRPDLAQPQHF. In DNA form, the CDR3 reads TGTGCCACCCGCCCCGACTTGGCTCAGCCCCAGCATTTT.

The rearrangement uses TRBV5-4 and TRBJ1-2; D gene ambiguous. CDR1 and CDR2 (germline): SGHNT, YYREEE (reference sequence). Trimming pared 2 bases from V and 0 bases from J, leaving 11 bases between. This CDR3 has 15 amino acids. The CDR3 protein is CASSFLLSPNYGYTF. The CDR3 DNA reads TGTGCCAGCAGCTTCCTCCTTAGCCCTAACTATGGCTACACCTTC.

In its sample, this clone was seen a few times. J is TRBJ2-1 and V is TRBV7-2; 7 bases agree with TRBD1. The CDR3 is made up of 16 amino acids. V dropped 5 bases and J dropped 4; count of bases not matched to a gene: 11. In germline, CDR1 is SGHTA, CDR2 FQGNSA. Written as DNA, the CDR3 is TGTGCCAGCAGCCCACAGGGGAAAGGCCCTTACAATGAGCAGTTCTTC. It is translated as CASSPQGKGPYNEQFF.

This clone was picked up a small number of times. The CDR3 nucleotides are TGTGCCAGTAGTATGTCAGGGTCCGACGAGCAGTACTTC. As protein: CASSMSGSDEQYF. V is TRBV19 and J is TRBJ2-7, with a weak D call TRBD1 (5 bases). Trimming cost V 3 bases and J 5 bases, with 11 bases left between them. CDR1 and CDR2 (germline): LNHDA, SQIVND (reference sequence). The CDR3 covers 13 residues. Supplemented by reference TRBV19 and TRBJ2-7, the full variable domain reads DGGITQSPKYLFRKEGQNVTLSCEQNLNHDAMYWYRQDPGQGLRLIYYSQIVNDFQKGDIAEGYSVSREKKESFPLTVTSAQKNPTAFYLCASSMSGSDEQYFGPGTRLTVT.

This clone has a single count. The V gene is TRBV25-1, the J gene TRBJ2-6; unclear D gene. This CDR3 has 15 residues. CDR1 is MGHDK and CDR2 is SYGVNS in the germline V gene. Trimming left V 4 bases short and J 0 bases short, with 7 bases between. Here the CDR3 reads CASSVGPSGANVLTF. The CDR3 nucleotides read TGTGCCAGCAGTGTCGGGCCCTCTGGGGCCAACGTCCTGACTTTC.